This T cell receptor beta chain was documented in a study of T-cell memory formation after mild COVID-19. TCRdb called the 5' RACE reads again in MiXCR, with one record for every CDR3 protein. The sample holds around 250,000 distinct CDR3 sequences, about 17% seen once. Whole-study findings and limits: Contracting CD4+ clones were located mainly in CM and EM, and CD8+ clones in EMRA. Day 15 to 85 contracting clones showed balanced CD4/CD8; day 15 to 37 expanders favored CD4+. Some clones that responded were present in memory (sampled pre-infection), which suggests cross-reactive memory joined. Second-wave clones peaking on day 37 lacked confirmed SARS-CoV-2 specificity.

This clonotype was observed a few times. Its cognate antigen is unknown. Germline CDR1 SGHKS, CDR2 YYEKEE (reference sequence). The V end was cut by 5 bases, the J end by 5 bases, with 10 bases between. This CDR3 is 13 amino acids long. The clonotype comes from a man between 18 and 29 years old who had mild COVID-19 (a few samples of this study predate the infection). Cell type and time point are not known. This rearrangement joins TRBV5-5 to TRBJ2-2, with D perhaps being TRBD1 or TRBD2 (6 bases each). Sequenced input: PBMCs or a T cell subset sorted from them (not recorded which). As DNA, the CDR3 is TGTGCCAGCAGTTGGGGGGCTACCGGGGAGCTGTTTTTT. Residues: CASSWGATGELFF. Complete variable domain (other parts from reference TRBV5-5 and TRBJ2-2): DAGVTQSPTHLIKTRGQQVTLRCSPISGHKSVSWYQQVLGQGPQFIFQYYEKEERGRGNFPDRFSARQFPNYSSELNVNALLLGDSALYLCASSWGATGELFFGEGSRLTVL.